This TCR beta chain derives from a study of CD8 T cells in ankylosing spondylitis. Findings and limits, study-wide: Certain motif variants had earlier been reported in reactive arthritis synovial fluid and blood. Typical of ankylosing spondylitis blood, it appeared, was a TCR beta motif of under 10 highly homologous variants. Disease-linked clones were reportedly significantly enriched in matched ankylosing spondylitis synovial fluid.

The CDR3 covers 14 residues. Germline V gives CDR1 SGHTA, CDR2 FQGNSA. V lost 5 bases and J lost 0, with 10 bases in between. This clonotype was detected ten times or more. As yet, its antigen is unknown. Construction of TCR beta libraries was performed using quantitative 5'-RACE with molecular barcodes. TCRdb re-analysed the 5' RACE reads in MiXCR, keeping a single row per CDR3 protein. There are approximately 400,000 distinct CDR3 sequences in the sample; roughly a sixth occur only once, and over 0.9% lies in the top ten. The sample consisted of blood, either unsorted or a sorted T cell fraction (not recorded which). The TCR originated in a male donor with ankylosing spondylitis. The V call is TRBV7-2, the J call TRBJ1-1, with D possibly matching TRBD1 (5 bases). The CDR3 nucleotides read TGTGCCAGCAGCCGGGGCCCAGTGAACACTGAAGCTTTCTTT. Translating gives CASSRGPVNTEAFF. Drawing the rest from reference TRBV7-2 and TRBJ1-1, the complete variable domain is GAGVSQSPSNKVTEKGKDVELRCDPISGHTALYWYRQSLGQGLEFLIYFQGNSAPDKSGLPSDRFSAERTGGSVSTLTIQRTQQEDSAVYLCASSRGPVNTEAFFGQGTRLTVV.